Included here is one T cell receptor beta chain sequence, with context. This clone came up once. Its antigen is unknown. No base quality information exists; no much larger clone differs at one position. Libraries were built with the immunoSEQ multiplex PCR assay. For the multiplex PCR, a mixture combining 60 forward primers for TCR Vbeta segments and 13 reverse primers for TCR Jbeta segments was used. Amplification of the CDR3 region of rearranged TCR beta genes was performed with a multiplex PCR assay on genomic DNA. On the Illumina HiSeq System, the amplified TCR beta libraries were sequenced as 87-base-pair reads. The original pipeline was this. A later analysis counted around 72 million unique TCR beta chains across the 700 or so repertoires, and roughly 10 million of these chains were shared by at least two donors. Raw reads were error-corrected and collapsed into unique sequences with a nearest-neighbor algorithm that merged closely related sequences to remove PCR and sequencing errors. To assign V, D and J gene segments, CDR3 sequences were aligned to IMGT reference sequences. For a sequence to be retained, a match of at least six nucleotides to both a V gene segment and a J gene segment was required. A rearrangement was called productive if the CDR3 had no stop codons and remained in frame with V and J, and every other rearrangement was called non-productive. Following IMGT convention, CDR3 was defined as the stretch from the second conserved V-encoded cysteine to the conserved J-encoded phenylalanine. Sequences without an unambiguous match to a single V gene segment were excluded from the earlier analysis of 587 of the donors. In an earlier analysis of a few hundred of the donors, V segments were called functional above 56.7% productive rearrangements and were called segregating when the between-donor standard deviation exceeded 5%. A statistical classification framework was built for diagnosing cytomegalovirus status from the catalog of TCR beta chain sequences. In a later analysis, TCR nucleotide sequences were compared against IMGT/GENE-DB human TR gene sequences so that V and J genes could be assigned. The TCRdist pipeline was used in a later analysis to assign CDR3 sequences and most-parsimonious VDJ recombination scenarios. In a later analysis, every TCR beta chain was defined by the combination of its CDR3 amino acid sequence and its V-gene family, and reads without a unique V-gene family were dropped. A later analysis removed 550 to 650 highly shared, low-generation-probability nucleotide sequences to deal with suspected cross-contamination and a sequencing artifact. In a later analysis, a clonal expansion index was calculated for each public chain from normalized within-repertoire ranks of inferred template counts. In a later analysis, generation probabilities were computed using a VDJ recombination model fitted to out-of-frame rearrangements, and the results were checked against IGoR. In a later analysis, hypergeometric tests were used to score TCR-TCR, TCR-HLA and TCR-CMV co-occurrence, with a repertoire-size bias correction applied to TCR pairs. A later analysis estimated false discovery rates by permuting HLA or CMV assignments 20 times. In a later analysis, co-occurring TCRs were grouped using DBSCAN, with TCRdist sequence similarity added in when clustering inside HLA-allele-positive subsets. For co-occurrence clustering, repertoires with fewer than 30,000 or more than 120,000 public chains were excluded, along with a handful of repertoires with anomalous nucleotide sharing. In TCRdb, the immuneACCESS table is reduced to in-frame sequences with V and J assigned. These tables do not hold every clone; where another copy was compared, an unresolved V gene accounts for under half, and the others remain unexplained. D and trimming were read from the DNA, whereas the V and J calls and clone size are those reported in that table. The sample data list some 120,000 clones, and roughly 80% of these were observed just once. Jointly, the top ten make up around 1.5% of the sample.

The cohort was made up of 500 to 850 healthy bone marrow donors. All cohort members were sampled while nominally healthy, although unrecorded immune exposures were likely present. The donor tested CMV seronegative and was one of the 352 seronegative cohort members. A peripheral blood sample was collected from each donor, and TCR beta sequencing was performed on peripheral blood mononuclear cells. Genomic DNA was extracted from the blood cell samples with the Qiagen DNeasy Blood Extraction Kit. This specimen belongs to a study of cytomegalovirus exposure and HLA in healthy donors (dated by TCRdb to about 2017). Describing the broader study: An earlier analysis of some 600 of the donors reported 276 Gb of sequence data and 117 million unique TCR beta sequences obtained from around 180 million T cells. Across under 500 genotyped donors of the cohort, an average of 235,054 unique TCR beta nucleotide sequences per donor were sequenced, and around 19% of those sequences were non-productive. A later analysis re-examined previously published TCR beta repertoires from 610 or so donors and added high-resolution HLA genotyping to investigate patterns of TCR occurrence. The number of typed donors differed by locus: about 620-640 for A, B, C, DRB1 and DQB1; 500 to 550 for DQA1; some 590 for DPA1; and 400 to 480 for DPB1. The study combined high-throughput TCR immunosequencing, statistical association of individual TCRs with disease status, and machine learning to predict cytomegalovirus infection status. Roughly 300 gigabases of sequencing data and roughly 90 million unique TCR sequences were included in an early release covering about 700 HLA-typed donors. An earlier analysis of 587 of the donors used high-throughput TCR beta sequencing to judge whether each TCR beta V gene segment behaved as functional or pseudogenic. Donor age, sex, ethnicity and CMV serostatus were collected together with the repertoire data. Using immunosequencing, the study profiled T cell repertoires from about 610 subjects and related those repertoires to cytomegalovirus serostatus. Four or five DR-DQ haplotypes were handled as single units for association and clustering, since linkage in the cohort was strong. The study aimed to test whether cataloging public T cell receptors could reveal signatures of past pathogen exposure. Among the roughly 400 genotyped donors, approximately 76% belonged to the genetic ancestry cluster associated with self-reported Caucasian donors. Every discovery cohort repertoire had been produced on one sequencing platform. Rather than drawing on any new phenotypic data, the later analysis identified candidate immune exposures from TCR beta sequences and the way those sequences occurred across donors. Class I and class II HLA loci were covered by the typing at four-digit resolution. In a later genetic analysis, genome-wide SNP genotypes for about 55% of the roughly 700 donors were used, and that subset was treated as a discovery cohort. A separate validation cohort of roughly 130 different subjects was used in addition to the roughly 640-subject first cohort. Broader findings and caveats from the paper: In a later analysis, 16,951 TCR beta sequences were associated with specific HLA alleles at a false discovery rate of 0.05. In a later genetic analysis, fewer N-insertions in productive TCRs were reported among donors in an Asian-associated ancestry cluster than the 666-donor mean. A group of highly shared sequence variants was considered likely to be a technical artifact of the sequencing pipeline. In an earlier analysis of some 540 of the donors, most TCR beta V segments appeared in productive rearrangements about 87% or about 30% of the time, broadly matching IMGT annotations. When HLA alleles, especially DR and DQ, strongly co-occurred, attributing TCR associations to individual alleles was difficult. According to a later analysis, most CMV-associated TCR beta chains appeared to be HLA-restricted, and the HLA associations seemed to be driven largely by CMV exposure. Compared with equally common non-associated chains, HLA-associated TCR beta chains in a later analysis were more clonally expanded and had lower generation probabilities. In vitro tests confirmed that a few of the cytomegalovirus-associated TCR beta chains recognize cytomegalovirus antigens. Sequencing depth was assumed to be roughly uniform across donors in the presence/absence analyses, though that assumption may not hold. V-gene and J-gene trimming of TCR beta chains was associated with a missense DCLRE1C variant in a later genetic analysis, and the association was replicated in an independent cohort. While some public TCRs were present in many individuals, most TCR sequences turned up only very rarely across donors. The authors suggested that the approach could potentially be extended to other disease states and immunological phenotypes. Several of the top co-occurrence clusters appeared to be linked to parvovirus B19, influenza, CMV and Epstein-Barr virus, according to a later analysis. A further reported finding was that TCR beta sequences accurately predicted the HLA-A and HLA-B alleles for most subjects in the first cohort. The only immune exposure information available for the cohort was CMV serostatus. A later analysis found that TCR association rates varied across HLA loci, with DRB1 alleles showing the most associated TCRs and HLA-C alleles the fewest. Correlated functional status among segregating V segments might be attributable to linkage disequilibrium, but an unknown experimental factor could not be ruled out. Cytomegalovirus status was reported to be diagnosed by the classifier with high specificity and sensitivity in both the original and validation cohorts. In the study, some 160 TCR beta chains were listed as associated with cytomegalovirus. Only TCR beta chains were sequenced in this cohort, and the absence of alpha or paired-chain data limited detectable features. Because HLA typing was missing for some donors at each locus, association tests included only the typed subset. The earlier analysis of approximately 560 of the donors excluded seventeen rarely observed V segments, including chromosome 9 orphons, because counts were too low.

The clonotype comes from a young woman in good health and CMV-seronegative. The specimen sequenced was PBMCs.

The CDR3 protein: CASSVDRTNEKLFF. The sequenced DNA is TGTGCCAGCAGCGTTGACAGGACTAATGAAAAACTGTTTTTT. The chain is encoded by TRBV5-6 joined to TRBJ1-4; tentative D gene TRBD1, with 6 bases matching. Taken from the germline V gene, the CDR1 and CDR2 loops are SGHDT and YYEEEE. Taken from cysteine to phenylalanine, the CDR3 has 14 residues. The CDR3 DNA has 42 bases and is translated from base 1. V is pared back by 4 bases and J by 2 bases, with 9 bases lying between the germline termini.